This T cell receptor (beta chain) was sequenced for a study of T cells in tumors after PD-1 blockade. Study-level background: Patients received pembrolizumab 200 mg every 3 weeks or cemiplimab 350 mg every 2 weeks. During anti-PD-1 treatment, some patients continued daily vismodegib 150 mg.

Method: immunoSEQ multiplex PCR; TCRdb's copy keeps in-frame clones and lacks some. Found here are some 48,000 clones, 79% of them singletons; the top ten hold around 15%. This CDR3 has 15 amino acids. The V end lost 3 bases, the J end lost 8 bases, and 17 bases lay between the germline ends. Per the germline V gene, CDR1 is MDHEN and CDR2 is SYDVKM. This clone counts as large. The chain joins TRBV28 to TRBJ2-1; a possible D gene is TRBD2 (6 bases). The specimen comprised PBMCs, sampled before anti-PD-1 treatment. This clonotype was obtained from a human donor with basal cell carcinoma. The CDR3 region is CASSFMGEEEDEQFF. The CDR3 DNA sequence: TGTGCCAGCAGTTTCATGGGGGAGGAGGAGGATGAGCAGTTCTTC. The whole variable domain, remainder taken from reference TRBV28 and TRBJ2-1, is DVKVTQSSRYLVKRTGEKVFLECVQDMDHENMFWYRQDPGLGLRLIYFSYDVKMKEKGDIPEGYSVSREKKERFSLILESASTNQTSMYLCASSFMGEEEDEQFFGPGTRLTVL.